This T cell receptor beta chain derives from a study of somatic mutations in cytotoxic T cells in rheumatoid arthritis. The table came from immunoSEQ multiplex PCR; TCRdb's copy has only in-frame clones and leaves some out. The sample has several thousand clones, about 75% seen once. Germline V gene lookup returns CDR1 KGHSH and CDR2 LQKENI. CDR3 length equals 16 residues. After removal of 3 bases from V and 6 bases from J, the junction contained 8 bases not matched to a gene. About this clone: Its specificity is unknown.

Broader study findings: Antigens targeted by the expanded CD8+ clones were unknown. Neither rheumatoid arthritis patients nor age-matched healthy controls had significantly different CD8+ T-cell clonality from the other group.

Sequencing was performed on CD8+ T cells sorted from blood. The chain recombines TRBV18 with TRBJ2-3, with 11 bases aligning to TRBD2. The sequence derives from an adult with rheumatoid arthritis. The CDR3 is CASSPLAGGPGDTQYF. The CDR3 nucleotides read TGTGCCAGCTCACCTCTAGCGGGGGGCCCGGGCGATACGCAGTATTTT.